One and the same sample provided the 10 T cell receptor beta chains below, sequenced in a study of blood T cell repertoires in COVID-19. Libraries were prepared by immunoSEQ multiplex PCR; TCRdb keeps only in-frame clonotypes and omits some of them. The table lists some 210,000 clones, roughly 86% of them singletons. Sequencing was done on a sample of PBMCs or T cells enriched from blood (not recorded which). These receptors all come from a man younger than 35 with acute COVID-19.

The V gene is TRBV19, the J gene TRBJ2-7; maybe TRBD2 (5 bases). The CDR3 covers 15 residues. Trimming took 2 bases from V and 3 from J, leaving 14 bases between them. Germline CDR1 is LNHDA and CDR2 is SQIVND (reference sequence). The CDR3 bases are TGTGCCAGTAGTATAACCAACCTGGGGAGCTACGAGCAGTACTTC. Translation: CASSITNLGSYEQYF. Full variable domain (remainder filled in from reference TRBV19 and TRBJ2-7): DGGITQSPKYLFRKEGQNVTLSCEQNLNHDAMYWYRQDPGQGLRLIYYSQIVNDFQKGDIAEGYSVSREKKESFPLTVTSAQKNPTAFYLCASSITNLGSYEQYFGPGTRLTVT.

The rearrangement links TRBV9 to TRBJ2-7; 14 bases fit TRBD2. V lost 3 bases, J lost 5 bases, and 10 bases stayed unmatched. This CDR3 is built from 17 residues. Germline V CDR1 and CDR2: SGDLS, YYNGEE. CDR3 nucleotide sequence: TGTGCCAGCAGCGAGGGACTAGCGGGAGATGGGGGCAACGAGCAGTACTTC. This translates into CASSEGLAGDGGNEQYF. The entire variable domain, with the rest obtained from reference TRBV9 and TRBJ2-7, is as follows: DSGVTQTPKHLITATGQRVTLRCSPRSGDLSVYWYQQSLDQGLQFLIQYYNGEERAKGNILERFSAQQFPDLHSELNLSSLELGDSALYFCASSEGLAGDGGNEQYFGPGTRLTVT.

This chain connects TRBV27 to TRBJ2-3, with 12 positions matching TRBD2. The CDR3 is 16 amino acids. The junction had 6 bases not matched to a gene; V was cut back by 2 bases and J by 6 bases. From germline, CDR1 is MNHEY and CDR2 SMNVEV (reference sequence). The CDR3 sequence is CASSLGLAGISDTQYF. In nucleotides, the CDR3 is TGTGCCAGCAGTTTAGGACTAGCGGGAATATCTGATACGCAGTATTTT.

This clone was observed a few times. The chain recombines TRBV19 with TRBJ1-2; 9 positions agree with TRBD1. Germline trimming cut 5 bases from V and 5 bases from J; bases unmatched to any gene: 9. Germline V CDR1 and CDR2: LNHDA, SQIVND (reference sequence). CDR3 length: 15 amino acids. The DNA for the CDR3 is TGTGCCAGTAGTGTCCCGACAGGGGGTGCTTATGGCTACACCTTC. This sequence encodes CASSVPTGGAYGYTF.

The J gene is TRBJ2-2, the V gene TRBV27; weak D call: TRBD1 (6 bases). The CDR3 is made up of 19 amino acids. Germline values: CDR1 MNHEY, CDR2 SMNVEV (reference sequence). The germline V and J ends were trimmed by 1 base and 4 bases, with 22 bases remaining between them. CDR3 coding DNA: TGTGCCAGCAGTTTATTAAAGATTTCGCAGGGGCTATTCACCGGGGAGCTGTTTTTT. Its protein is CASSLLKISQGLFTGELFF.

The gene calls are TRBV2 and TRBJ2-3, with D unclear. The CDR3 has 16 residues. V was clipped by 5 bases and J by 0 bases, with 15 bases between them. Germline loops: CDR1 SNHLY, CDR2 FYNNEI. CDR3 DNA: TGTGCCAGCAGTTACGCTGACATGAGCAGCACAGATACGCAGTATTTT. Its translation is CASSYADMSSTDTQYF.

V and J are TRBV28 and TRBJ1-2, with TRBD1 matching over 8 bases. This CDR3 has 15 amino acids. The trim removed 6 bases at V and 2 bases at J, leaving 8 bases unmatched. Germline CDR1 is MDHEN and CDR2 is SYDVKM. CDR3 in DNA: TGTGCCAGCAGAAGAGGGACAGGAGAGAACTATGGCTACACCTTC. It is translated as CASRRGTGENYGYTF.

The V gene is TRBV6-5, the J gene TRBJ1-1, with 7 bases identical to TRBD1. In germline, CDR1 is MNHEY, CDR2 SVGAGI. There are 15 residues in the CDR3. Trimming at V came to 6 bases and at J to 3 bases, leaving 10 bases not matched to a gene. This chain's CDR3 is CASRNIRDRHTEAFF. The CDR3 coding sequence is TGTGCCAGCAGGAATATCCGGGACAGACACACTGAAGCTTTCTTT.

This clone was seen once. The identical CDR3 is also encoded by other nucleotide sequences in the sample. The rearrangement uses TRBV3-1 (or the pseudogene TRBV3-2) and TRBJ1-5; 10 bases map to TRBD1. The CDR3 is made up of 14 amino acids. The trim removed 1 base at V and 7 bases at J, leaving 1 base unmatched. Germline V gene data show CDR1 as LGHDT and CDR2 as YNNKEL (reference sequence). The CDR3 DNA reads TGTGCCAGCAGCCAAGGGACAGGGGGGCAGCCCCAGCATTTT. It translates to CASSQGTGGQPQHF.

The rearrangement joins TRBV25-1 to TRBJ1-1; D gene uncertain. Germline CDR1 is MGHDK and CDR2 is SYGVNS. The CDR3 extends over 14 amino acids. Trimming stripped 2 bases from V and 3 bases from J, with 10 bases between. The CDR3 protein is CASSERSRDTEAFF. The CDR3 DNA follows: TGTGCCAGCAGTGAAAGGTCTCGGGACACTGAAGCTTTCTTT. Drawing the rest from reference TRBV25-1 and TRBJ1-1, the complete variable domain is EADIYQTPRYLVIGTGKKITLECSQTMGHDKMYWYQQDPGMELHLIHYSYGVNSTEKGDLSSESTVSRIRTEHFPLTLESARPSHTSQYLCASSERSRDTEAFFGQGTRLTVV.